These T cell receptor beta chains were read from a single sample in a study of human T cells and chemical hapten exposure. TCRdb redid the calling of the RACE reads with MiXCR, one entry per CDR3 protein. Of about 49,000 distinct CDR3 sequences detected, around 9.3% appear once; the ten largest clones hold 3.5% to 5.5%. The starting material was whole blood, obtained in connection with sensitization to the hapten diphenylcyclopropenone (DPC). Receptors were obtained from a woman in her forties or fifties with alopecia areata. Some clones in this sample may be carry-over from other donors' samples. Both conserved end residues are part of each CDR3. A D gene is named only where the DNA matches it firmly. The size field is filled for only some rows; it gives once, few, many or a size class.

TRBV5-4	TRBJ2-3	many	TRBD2	TGTGCCAGCAGCTTGGGCGCTAGCGGACGCACAGATACGCAGTATTTT	CASSLGASGRTDTQYF
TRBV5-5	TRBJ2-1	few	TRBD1	TGTGCCAGCAGCCTTTCTACAGGGGCGCTGAATGAGCAGTTCTTC	CASSLSTGALNEQFF
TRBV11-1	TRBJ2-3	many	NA	TGTGCCAGCAGCACACGCGGGTTCCCAGATACGCAGTATTTT	CASSTRGFPDTQYF
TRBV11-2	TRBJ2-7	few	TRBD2	TGTGCCAGCAGCCTCAGCGGGAGCCGACCCTACGAGCAGTACTTC	CASSLSGSRPYEQYF
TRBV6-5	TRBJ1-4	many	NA	TGTGCCAGCAGTCCGCGGACAGTTGGCTGGCTGTTTTTT	CASSPRTVGWLFF
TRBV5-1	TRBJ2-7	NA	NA	TGCGCCAGCAGCCGGGACAAACAGAACGAGCAGTACTTC	CASSRDKQNEQYF
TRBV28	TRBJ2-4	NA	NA	TGTGCCACCGACGGCGGAGCCAAAAACATTCAGTACTTC	CATDGGAKNIQYF
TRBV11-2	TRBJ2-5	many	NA	TGTGCCAGCAGCTACCCTAGGGGAGCAGGCCTTAAAGAGACCCAGTACTTC	CASSYPRGAGLKETQYF
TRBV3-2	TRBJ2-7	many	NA	TGTGCCAGCAGCCCTATCGAGAAGCAGTACTTC	CASSPIEKQYF
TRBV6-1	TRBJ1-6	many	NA	TGTGCCAGCAGTGGTCGCTCCTATAATTCACCCCTCCACTTT	CASSGRSYNSPLHF
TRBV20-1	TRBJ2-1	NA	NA	TGCAGTGCTAGAGGGCCAGTCAATGAGCAGTTCTTC	CSARGPVNEQFF
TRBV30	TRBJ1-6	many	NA	TGTGCCTGGAGTGGTGGGGCAGGGAGGGATAATTCACCCCTCCACTTT	CAWSGGAGRDNSPLHF
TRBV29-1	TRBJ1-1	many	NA	TGCAGCCACGGAAGTAACACTGAAGCTTTCTTT	CSHGSNTEAFF
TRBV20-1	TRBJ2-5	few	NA	TGCAGTGCTAGAGATTACGGCGGGCTCCAAGAGACCCAGTACTTC	CSARDYGGLQETQYF
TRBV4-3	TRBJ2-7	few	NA	TGCGCCAGCAGTCATGCCAGGGGATCCCACGAGCAGTACTTC	CASSHARGSHEQYF
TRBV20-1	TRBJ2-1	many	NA	TGCAGTGCGACACCCTTTCCGGGGACCTACAATGAGCAGTTCTTC	CSATPFPGTYNEQFF
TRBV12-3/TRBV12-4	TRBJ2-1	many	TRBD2	TGTGCCAGCAGTTTAATCCAGCGGGGTTACAATGAGCAGTTCTTC	CASSLIQRGYNEQFF
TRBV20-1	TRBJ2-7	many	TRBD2	TGCAGTGCTACTGCGGGAGGGCCTCGGGAGCAGTACTTC	CSATAGGPREQYF
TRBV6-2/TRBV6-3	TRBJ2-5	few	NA	TGTGCCAGCAGTACTAGACCAAGCCAAGAGACCCAGTACTTC	CASSTRPSQETQYF
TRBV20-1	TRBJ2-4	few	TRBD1	TGCAGTGCTAAAGGCCGAGACAGGGTTTTC	CSAKGRDRVF
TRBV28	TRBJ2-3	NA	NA	TGTGCCAGCAGGGGGAACACAGATACGCAGTATTTT	CASRGNTDTQYF
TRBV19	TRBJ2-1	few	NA	TGTGCCAGTAGTATAGATCAAGGTAATGAGCAGTTCTTC	CASSIDQGNEQFF
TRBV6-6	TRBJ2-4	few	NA	TGTGCCAGCAGTCTATGGGACCAACTAGCCAAAAACATTCAGTACTTC	CASSLWDQLAKNIQYF
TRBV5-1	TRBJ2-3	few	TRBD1	TGCGCCAGCACCCGGACAGGCCTATCAAGCACAGATACGCAGTATTTT	CASTRTGLSSTDTQYF
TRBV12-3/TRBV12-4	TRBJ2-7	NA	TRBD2	TGTGCCAGCAGTCAACTAGCGACGTTCGCCTACGAGCAGTACTTC	CASSQLATFAYEQYF
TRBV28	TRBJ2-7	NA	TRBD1	TGTGCCAGCAGCGGTGACAGGGACGAGCAGTACTTC	CASSGDRDEQYF
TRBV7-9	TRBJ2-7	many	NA	TGTGCCAGCAGCTTTAACGAGGGGCTCGAGCAGTACTTC	CASSFNEGLEQYF
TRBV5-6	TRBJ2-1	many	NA	TGTGCCAGCAGCTTGTGGCAGAGCAACTCTAATGAGCAGTTCTTC	CASSLWQSNSNEQFF
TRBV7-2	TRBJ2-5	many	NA	TGTGCCAGCAGCTGGACAGCGCAATTACAAGAGACCCAGTACTTC	CASSWTAQLQETQYF
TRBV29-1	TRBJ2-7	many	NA	TGCAGCGTTCGGCCAGGGGAAAGCGAGCAGTACTTC	CSVRPGESEQYF
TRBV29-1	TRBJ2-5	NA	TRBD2	TGCAGCGTTCCGGGACTAGTTCGCGAGACCCAGTACTTC	CSVPGLVRETQYF
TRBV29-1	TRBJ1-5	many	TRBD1	TGCAGCGTGGGCGACAGGGACCAGCCCCAGCATTTT	CSVGDRDQPQHF
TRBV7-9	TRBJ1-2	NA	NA	TGTGCCAGCAGCTTAGTTTCTTGGGGGTCTAACTATGGCTACACCTTC	CASSLVSWGSNYGYTF
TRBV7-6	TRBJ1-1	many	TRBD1	TGTGCCAGCAGCTTGGGACAGGCCGGCGGGAACACTGAAGCTTTCTTT	CASSLGQAGGNTEAFF
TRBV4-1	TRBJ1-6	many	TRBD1	TGCGCCAGCAGCCAAGTATTGGACAGGGGGGATTCACCCCTCCACTTT	CASSQVLDRGDSPLHF
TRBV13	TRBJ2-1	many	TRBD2	TGTGCCAGCAGCTTAGCACCGGGAGGTGTTAATGAGCAGTTCTTC	CASSLAPGGVNEQFF
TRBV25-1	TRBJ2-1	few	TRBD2	TGTGCCAGCAGTGAATTGACTAGCGGCCTACGGACGGGTGAGCAGTTCTTC	CASSELTSGLRTGEQFF
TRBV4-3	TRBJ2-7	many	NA	TGCGCCAGCAGCCAAGTAACCCCGTTCTACGAGCAGTACTTC	CASSQVTPFYEQYF
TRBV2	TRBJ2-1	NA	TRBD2	TGTGCCAGCAGTAGACTAGCGGGAATCAATGAGCAGTTCTTC	CASSRLAGINEQFF
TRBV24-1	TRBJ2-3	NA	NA	TGTGCCACCAGTGTGGGAGGCACAGATACGCAGTATTTT	CATSVGGTDTQYF
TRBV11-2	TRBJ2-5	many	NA	TGTGCCAGCAGCCACGGGGAAGAGACCCAGTACTTC	CASSHGEETQYF
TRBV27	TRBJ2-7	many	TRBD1	TGTGCCAGCAGTTGGGACAGGGTCTCCTACGAGCAGTACTTC	CASSWDRVSYEQYF
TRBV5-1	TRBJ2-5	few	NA	TGCGCCAGCAGCTTGGATGCTGCGGAGACCCAGTACTTC	CASSLDAAETQYF
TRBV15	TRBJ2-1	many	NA	TGTGCCACCAGCAGAGAGCTCCGGGGTGAGCAGTTCTTC	CATSRELRGEQFF
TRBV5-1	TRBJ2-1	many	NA	TGCGCCAGCAGCGTCGGAGTCTCCCAGGGGTCGGAGCAGTTCTTC	CASSVGVSQGSEQFF
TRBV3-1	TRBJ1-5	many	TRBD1	TGTGCCAGCAGCCAGGGGACAGGGTCTGTTCAGCCCCAGCATTTT	CASSQGTGSVQPQHF
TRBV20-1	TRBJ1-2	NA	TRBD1	TGCAGTGCTAGAGGAGCACAGGGGACTAACTATGGCTACACCTTC	CSARGAQGTNYGYTF
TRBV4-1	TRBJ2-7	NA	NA	TGCGCCAGCAGCCAAGTTCCCGACAGAGACGCCGAGCAGTACTTC	CASSQVPDRDAEQYF
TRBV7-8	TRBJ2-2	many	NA	TGTGCCAGCAGCCCCGCCGGCACCGGGGAGCTGTTTTTT	CASSPAGTGELFF
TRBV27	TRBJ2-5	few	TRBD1	TGTGCCAGCAGACAGGGGATCCAAGAGACCCAGTACTTC	CASRQGIQETQYF
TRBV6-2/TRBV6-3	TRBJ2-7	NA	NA	TGTGCCAGCACTTTGAAGTTGAGGGACGAGCAGTACTTC	CASTLKLRDEQYF
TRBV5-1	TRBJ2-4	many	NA	TGCGCCAGCAGCGCGGGACCGGGGGAGCGCAAAAACATTCAGTACTTC	CASSAGPGERKNIQYF